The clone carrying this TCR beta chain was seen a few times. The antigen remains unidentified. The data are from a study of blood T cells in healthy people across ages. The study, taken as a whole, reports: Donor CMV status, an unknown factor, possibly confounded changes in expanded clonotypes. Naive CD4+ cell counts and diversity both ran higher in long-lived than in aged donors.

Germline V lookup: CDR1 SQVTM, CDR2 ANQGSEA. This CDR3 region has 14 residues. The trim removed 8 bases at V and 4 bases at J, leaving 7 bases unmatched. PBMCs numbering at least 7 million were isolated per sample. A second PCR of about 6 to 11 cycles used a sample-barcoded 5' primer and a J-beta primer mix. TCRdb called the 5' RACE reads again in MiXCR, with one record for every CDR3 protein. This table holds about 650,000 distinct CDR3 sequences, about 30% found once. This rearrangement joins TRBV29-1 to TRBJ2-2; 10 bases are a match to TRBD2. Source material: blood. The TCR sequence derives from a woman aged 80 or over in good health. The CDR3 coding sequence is TGCAGCTATAGCGGGGGGAGGGGCACCGGGGAGCTGTTTTTT. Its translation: CSYSGGRGTGELFF.